This T cell receptor beta chain comes out of a study of blood T cell repertoires in COVID-19. About the research overall: PBMCs, B-cell-depleted T cells, or T cells were the source of the cDNA or gDNA that made up the material.

The repertoire was sequenced with immunoSEQ multiplex PCR; TCRdb's copy has only in-frame clones and lacks some. This sample carries a few hundred thousand clones, about 88% of them seen once, and the ten largest clones take over 0.8%. The clonotype comes from a woman in her twenties or thirties who had recovered from COVID-19. Sequenced: PBMCs or T cells enriched from blood (not recorded which).

The CDR3 DNA reads TGTGCCATCAGTGAGACTACAGGGCCAATCTCTGGAAACACCATATATTTT. Translated, it gives CAISETTGPISGNTIYF. The chain couples TRBV10-3 to TRBJ1-3; possibly TRBD1 for D (6 bases). The ends were cut back, 2 bases at V and 0 bases at J, with 14 bases in the middle. The CDR3 loop spans 17 amino acids. Germline assignment: CDR1 ENHRY and CDR2 SYGVKD.